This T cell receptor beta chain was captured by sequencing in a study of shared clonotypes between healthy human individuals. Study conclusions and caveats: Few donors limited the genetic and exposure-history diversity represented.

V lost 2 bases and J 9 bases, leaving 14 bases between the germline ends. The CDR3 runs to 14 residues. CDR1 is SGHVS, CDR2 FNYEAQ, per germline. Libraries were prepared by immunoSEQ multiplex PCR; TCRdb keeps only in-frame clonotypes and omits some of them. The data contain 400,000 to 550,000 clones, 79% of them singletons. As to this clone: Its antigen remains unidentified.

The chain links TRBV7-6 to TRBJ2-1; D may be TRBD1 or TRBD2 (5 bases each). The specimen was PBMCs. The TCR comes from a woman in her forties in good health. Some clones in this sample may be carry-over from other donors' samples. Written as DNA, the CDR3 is TGTGCCAGCAGCTTATTGGGGGTACGTGGTGAGCAGTTCTTC. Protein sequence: CASSLLGVRGEQFF. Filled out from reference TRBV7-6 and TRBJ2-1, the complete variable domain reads GAGVSQSPRYKVTKRGQDVALRCDPISGHVSLYWYRQALGQGPEFLTYFNYEAQQDKSGLPNDRFSAERPEGSISTLTIQRTEQRDSAMYRCASSLLGVRGEQFFGPGTRLTVL.